Listed below are T cell receptor beta chains from one sample, sequenced in a study of early T cells in non-severe SARS-CoV-2 infection. TCRdb redid the calling of the 5' RACE reads with MiXCR, one entry per CDR3 protein. Of 39,000 or so distinct CDR3 sequences detected, less than 6% appear once; the ten largest clones hold 4% to 5.5%. Sequencing was performed on whole blood, taken at baseline. These receptors were collected from an adult who was a healthcare worker with PCR-confirmed SARS-CoV-2 infection or an uninfected control (not recorded which). Both conserved end residues are part of each CDR3. D genes are given only for firm matches. Size is omitted from some rows. Given values are once, few, many or a class for expanded clones.

D gene: NA
J gene: TRBJ2-7
clone size: many
V gene: TRBV3-1
CDR3 protein: CASSQSTEQYF
CDR3 DNA: TGTGCCAGCAGCCAGTCGACCGAGCAGTACTTC

D gene: NA
J gene: TRBJ1-6
clone size: many
V gene: TRBV29-1
CDR3 protein: CSVRTGYNSPLHF
CDR3 DNA: TGCAGCGTTCGGACGGGCTATAATTCACCCCTCCACTTT

D gene: NA
J gene: TRBJ2-1
clone size: many
V gene: TRBV29-1
CDR3 protein: CSVTGTRSSYNEQFF
CDR3 DNA: TGCAGCGTTACAGGAACCAGGAGCTCCTACAATGAGCAGTTCTTC

D gene: NA
J gene: TRBJ2-3
clone size: NA
V gene: TRBV11-1
CDR3 protein: CASSFFPGGTSTDTQYF
CDR3 DNA: TGTGCCAGCAGCTTCTTCCCTGGCGGGACTAGCACAGATACGCAGTATTTT

D gene: TRBD1
J gene: TRBJ1-1
clone size: many
V gene: TRBV6-6
CDR3 protein: CASSLSWTGGAEAFF
CDR3 DNA: TGTGCCAGCAGCCTCTCTTGGACAGGCGGAGCTGAAGCTTTCTTT

D gene: TRBD1
J gene: TRBJ2-2
clone size: many
V gene: TRBV5-4
CDR3 protein: CASSTDRRSTGELFF
CDR3 DNA: TGTGCCAGCAGCACGGACAGGCGGAGCACCGGGGAGCTGTTTTTT

D gene: TRBD2
J gene: TRBJ2-1
clone size: many
V gene: TRBV4-1
CDR3 protein: CASSPLDLADSYNEQFF
CDR3 DNA: TGCGCCAGCAGCCCCTTAGACCTAGCGGACTCCTACAATGAGCAGTTCTTC

D gene: NA
J gene: TRBJ1-1
clone size: NA
V gene: TRBV2
CDR3 protein: CASSVGVSEAFF
CDR3 DNA: TGTGCCAGCAGTGTGGGAGTCTCTGAAGCTTTCTTT

D gene: TRBD1
J gene: TRBJ2-1
clone size: many
V gene: TRBV12-5
CDR3 protein: CASGLVQGTLYNEQFF
CDR3 DNA: TGTGCTAGTGGTTTGGTACAGGGGACCCTCTACAATGAGCAGTTCTTC

D gene: NA
J gene: TRBJ1-1
clone size: NA
V gene: TRBV11-1
CDR3 protein: CASSVEAGRNTEAFF
CDR3 DNA: TGTGCCAGCAGCGTAGAGGCGGGGAGGAACACTGAAGCTTTCTTT

D gene: TRBD2
J gene: TRBJ2-7
clone size: many
V gene: TRBV5-1
CDR3 protein: CASSWGTSGQYEQYF
CDR3 DNA: TGCGCCAGCAGCTGGGGGACTAGCGGCCAATACGAGCAGTACTTC

D gene: NA
J gene: TRBJ2-5
clone size: many
V gene: TRBV7-2
CDR3 protein: CASSPSALQETQYF
CDR3 DNA: TGTGCCAGCAGCCCCTCTGCCTTACAAGAGACCCAGTACTTC

D gene: NA
J gene: TRBJ2-4
clone size: few
V gene: TRBV3-1
CDR3 protein: CASSSQGRQNIQYF
CDR3 DNA: TGTGCCAGCAGCTCGCAGGGTAGACAGAACATTCAGTACTTC

D gene: NA
J gene: TRBJ2-1
clone size: few
V gene: TRBV4-1
CDR3 protein: CASSSSGGGGPSYNEQFF
CDR3 DNA: TGCGCCAGCAGCTCCTCCGGCGGGGGCGGACCGTCCTACAATGAGCAGTTCTTC

D gene: NA
J gene: TRBJ2-3
clone size: many
V gene: TRBV15
CDR3 protein: CATSRKGGTDTQYF
CDR3 DNA: TGTGCCACCAGCAGAAAAGGGGGCACAGATACGCAGTATTTT

D gene: TRBD1
J gene: TRBJ2-7
clone size: few
V gene: TRBV6-1
CDR3 protein: CASSVRDRGTTEQYF
CDR3 DNA: TGTGCCAGCAGTGTACGGGACAGGGGGACTACCGAGCAGTACTTC

D gene: NA
J gene: TRBJ2-7
clone size: NA
V gene: TRBV7-9
CDR3 protein: CASSSPDRNTYEQYF
CDR3 DNA: TGTGCCAGCAGCTCCCCAGACAGGAACACCTACGAGCAGTACTTC

D gene: NA
J gene: TRBJ2-3
clone size: few
V gene: TRBV5-8
CDR3 protein: CASSSLQPRKDTQYF
CDR3 DNA: TGTGCCAGCAGCTCGTTACAGCCTCGGAAAGATACGCAGTATTTT

D gene: NA
J gene: TRBJ1-2
clone size: many
V gene: TRBV6-5
CDR3 protein: CASSYSQGYGGYTF
CDR3 DNA: TGTGCCAGCAGTTACTCACAGGGATACGGTGGCTACACCTTC

D gene: NA
J gene: TRBJ2-7
clone size: medium-sized
V gene: TRBV7-6
CDR3 protein: CASSLSSGYEQYF
CDR3 DNA: TGTGCCAGCAGCTTATCCTCAGGCTACGAGCAGTACTTC

D gene: NA
J gene: TRBJ2-7
clone size: many
V gene: TRBV10-3
CDR3 protein: CAISESRREQYF
CDR3 DNA: TGTGCCATCAGTGAGTCCCGTCGGGAGCAGTACTTC

D gene: NA
J gene: TRBJ1-1
clone size: many
V gene: TRBV30
CDR3 protein: CAWTGLTEAFF
CDR3 DNA: TGTGCCTGGACCGGGCTCACTGAAGCTTTCTTT

D gene: TRBD2
J gene: TRBJ2-3
clone size: many
V gene: TRBV12-3/TRBV12-4
CDR3 protein: CAITAGLRTDTQYF
CDR3 DNA: TGTGCCATCACAGCGGGACTGAGAACAGATACGCAGTATTTT

D gene: NA
J gene: TRBJ2-1
clone size: NA
V gene: TRBV27
CDR3 protein: CASSLAGILYNEQFF
CDR3 DNA: TGTGCCAGCAGTTTGGCGGGGATACTCTACAATGAGCAGTTCTTC

D gene: NA
J gene: TRBJ1-1
clone size: medium-sized
V gene: TRBV14
CDR3 protein: CASSQDHGGNTEAFF
CDR3 DNA: TGTGCCAGCAGCCAAGATCACGGGGGTAACACTGAAGCTTTCTTT

D gene: NA
J gene: TRBJ2-7
clone size: NA
V gene: TRBV6-5
CDR3 protein: CASRTGQADSYEQYF
CDR3 DNA: TGTGCCAGCAGGACGGGCCAGGCCGATTCCTACGAGCAGTACTTC

D gene: TRBD2
J gene: TRBJ2-1
clone size: NA
V gene: TRBV5-1
CDR3 protein: CASSFDSGGNEQFF
CDR3 DNA: TGCGCCAGCAGCTTTGATAGCGGGGGCAATGAGCAGTTCTTC

D gene: NA
J gene: TRBJ2-1
clone size: NA
V gene: TRBV6-2/TRBV6-3
CDR3 protein: CASSLGGLVVDEQFF
CDR3 DNA: TGTGCCAGCAGTTTAGGGGGGCTAGTGGTTGATGAGCAGTTCTTC

D gene: TRBD1
J gene: TRBJ2-7
clone size: few
V gene: TRBV10-3
CDR3 protein: CAINTGGSYEQYF
CDR3 DNA: TGTGCCATCAACACAGGGGGGTCCTACGAGCAGTACTTC

D gene: NA
J gene: TRBJ1-3
clone size: few
V gene: TRBV7-2
CDR3 protein: CASSSMPPGSGNTIYF
CDR3 DNA: TGTGCCAGCAGCTCCATGCCCCCTGGGTCTGGAAACACCATATATTTT

D gene: TRBD1
J gene: TRBJ1-4
clone size: many
V gene: TRBV7-9
CDR3 protein: CASSLREGTDEKLFF
CDR3 DNA: TGTGCCAGCAGCCTACGAGAGGGGACAGATGAAAAACTGTTTTTT

D gene: TRBD1
J gene: TRBJ1-2
clone size: many
V gene: TRBV4-3
CDR3 protein: CASRHRTGEGGYTF
CDR3 DNA: TGCGCCAGCAGACACCGGACAGGGGAGGGAGGCTACACCTTC

D gene: NA
J gene: TRBJ2-5
clone size: many
V gene: TRBV7-2
CDR3 protein: CASSPRRTEETQYF
CDR3 DNA: TGTGCCAGCAGCCCCCGCCGGACTGAAGAGACCCAGTACTTC

D gene: TRBD2
J gene: TRBJ2-3
clone size: few
V gene: TRBV6-4
CDR3 protein: CASSDGRGADTQYF
CDR3 DNA: TGTGCCAGCAGTGATGGGAGGGGAGCAGATACGCAGTATTTT

D gene: NA
J gene: TRBJ2-3
clone size: NA
V gene: TRBV29-1
CDR3 protein: CSVVWAPDTQYF
CDR3 DNA: TGCAGCGTAGTCTGGGCGCCAGATACGCAGTATTTT

D gene: TRBD1
J gene: TRBJ2-7
clone size: many
V gene: TRBV4-2
CDR3 protein: CASSQEPGGVYEQYF
CDR3 DNA: TGTGCCAGCAGCCAAGAGCCAGGGGGCGTGTACGAGCAGTACTTC

D gene: NA
J gene: TRBJ2-2
clone size: many
V gene: TRBV3-2
CDR3 protein: CASSQEREGVSLHTGELFF
CDR3 DNA: TGTGCCAGCAGCCAAGAGAGGGAGGGGGTTTCCCTCCACACCGGGGAGCTGTTTTTT

D gene: TRBD1
J gene: TRBJ1-2
clone size: many
V gene: TRBV19
CDR3 protein: CASSDRGEANYGYTF
CDR3 DNA: TGTGCCAGTAGTGACAGGGGAGAAGCTAACTATGGCTACACCTTC

D gene: TRBD2
J gene: TRBJ2-7
clone size: NA
V gene: TRBV12-3/TRBV12-4
CDR3 protein: CASSSSGGPYEQYF
CDR3 DNA: TGTGCCAGCAGTTCCAGCGGGGGGCCCTACGAGCAGTACTTC

D gene: NA
J gene: TRBJ2-1
clone size: NA
V gene: TRBV18
CDR3 protein: CASSPFGNEQFF
CDR3 DNA: TGTGCCAGCTCACCCTTCGGCAATGAGCAGTTCTTC

D gene: TRBD1
J gene: TRBJ2-5
clone size: many
V gene: TRBV13
CDR3 protein: CASSRGATGRYAETQYF
CDR3 DNA: TGTGCCAGCAGCCGAGGGGCGACAGGGAGATACGCAGAGACCCAGTACTTC

D gene: TRBD1
J gene: TRBJ1-4
clone size: few
V gene: TRBV5-1
CDR3 protein: CASSVGQEIEKLFF
CDR3 DNA: TGCGCCAGCAGCGTGGGACAGGAAATTGAAAAACTGTTTTTT

D gene: TRBD1
J gene: TRBJ1-1
clone size: many
V gene: TRBV20-1
CDR3 protein: CSAPQGDRAGAFF
CDR3 DNA: TGCAGTGCCCCCCAAGGGGACAGGGCGGGAGCTTTCTTT

D gene: NA
J gene: TRBJ1-1
clone size: few
V gene: TRBV12-5
CDR3 protein: CASGLLGFF
CDR3 DNA: TGTGCTAGTGGATTGCTGGGGTTCTTT

D gene: NA
J gene: TRBJ1-1
clone size: many
V gene: TRBV5-6
CDR3 protein: CASRSRGLRTEAFF
CDR3 DNA: TGTGCCAGCAGGTCAAGGGGTCTAAGGACTGAAGCTTTCTTT